The text below deals with one TCR beta chain. The antigen is not known. The data originate from a study of CD8 T cells in ankylosing spondylitis. Study findings and constraints: It appeared that ankylosing spondylitis blood was characterized by a TCR beta motif of fewer than 10 highly homologous variants. In the blood and synovial fluid of reactive arthritis, some motif variants had been previously reported. Reports say disease-linked clones showed up significantly more in matched ankylosing spondylitis synovial fluid.

TCRdb redid the calling of the 5' RACE reads with MiXCR, one entry per CDR3 protein. The sample consists of more than 650,000 distinct CDR3 sequences, 10% to 15% of them appearing once. This CDR3 contains 13 residues. The V end lost 6 bases, the J end lost 2 bases, and 11 bases lay between the germline ends. Germline V gives CDR1 DFQATT, CDR2 SNEGSKA (reference sequence). V is TRBV20-1 and J is TRBJ2-1; D possibly corresponds to TRBD2 (5 bases). The sequencing sample was made of blood, either unsorted or a sorted T cell fraction (not recorded which). This TCR derives from a male donor with ankylosing spondylitis. The CDR3: CSATDSPYNEQFF. The CDR3 nucleotides are TGCAGTGCCACGGACTCTCCCTACAATGAGCAGTTCTTC.